This passage covers 29 T cell receptor beta chains from one sample sequenced in a study of OX40 agonist ivuxolimab in advanced cancers. Clones were read by immunoSEQ multiplex PCR, and TCRdb kept only the in-frame ones, dropping some. Found here are around 56,000 clones, 82% of them singletons; the top ten hold almost 1.5%. The starting material was CD4+ or CD8+ T cells sorted from blood, obtained in a trial of the OX40 agonist ivuxolimab. All receptors derive from an adult with an advanced solid tumor such as melanoma, head and neck, liver or kidney cancer.

This chain joins TRBV27 and TRBJ1-5; D gene ambiguous. Germline V gives CDR1 MNHEY, CDR2 SMNVEV (reference sequence). V lost 0 bases and J 0 bases, leaving 9 bases between the germline ends. CDR3 length: 16 amino acids. Here the CDR3 reads CASSLSPGYSNQPQHF. Here the CDR3 DNA reads TGTGCCAGCAGTTTATCCCCGGGCTATAGCAATCAGCCCCAGCATTTT.

V is TRBV10-3 and J is TRBJ2-3; 8 bases match TRBD2. The CDR3 totals 14 residues. V lost 2 bases and J lost 3; bases outside the gene matches: 1. Per the germline V gene, CDR1 is ENHRY and CDR2 is SYGVKD. CDR3 sequence: CAISETGGTDTQYF. Here the CDR3 DNA reads TGTGCCATCAGTGAGACGGGGGGGACAGATACGCAGTATTTT.

This sequence joins TRBV6-1 and TRBJ1-2; D is unresolved. CDR3 size: 13 residues. Germline V CDR1 and CDR2: MNHNS, SASEGT. The V gene lost 2 bases and the J gene lost 4 bases, with 8 bases spanning the gap. The CDR3 nucleotides are TGTGCCAGCAGTGAATCGAGCCGCTATGGCTACACCTTC. Translating gives CASSESSRYGYTF.

This chain uses TRBV10-1 with TRBJ1-5; tentative D call: TRBD1 (6 bases). With 4 bases removed from V and 3 bases from J, the gap between germline ends came to 7 bases. Germline V CDR1 and CDR2: WNHNN, SYGVQD (reference sequence). This CDR3 has 13 amino acids. In DNA form, the CDR3 reads TGCGCCAGCAGTGGACAGGTCAATCAGCCCCAGCATTTT. The encoded protein is CASSGQVNQPQHF.

The rearrangement joins TRBV27 to TRBJ1-6; 12 nucleotides agree with TRBD1. Losses at the gene ends were 5 bases for V and 8 bases for J; bases not matched to a gene: 10. The CDR3 covers 17 residues. Germline loops: CDR1 MNHEY, CDR2 SMNVEV (reference sequence). The CDR3 here is CASSTHPRDRGHSPLHF. The DNA for the CDR3 is TGTGCCAGCAGTACTCACCCCCGGGACAGGGGGCATTCACCCCTCCACTTT.

In regard to this clone: Other DNA sequences in this specimen translate into the identical CDR3. The chain links TRBV5-1 to TRBJ2-7, with 8 bases identical to TRBD1. Germline lookup yields CDR1 SGHRS and CDR2 YFSETQ. The CDR3 has 15 amino acids. V lost 0 bases to trimming and J lost 4 bases; unmatched junction nucleotides: 6. In nucleotides, the CDR3 is TGCGCCAGCAGCTTGGACGGGACAGGAAAGTACGAGCAGTACTTC. Translated, it gives CASSLDGTGKYEQYF.

The chain joins TRBV6-1 to TRBJ1-3; no clear D gene. Looked up from germline, CDR1 is MNHNS and CDR2 is SASEGT. This CDR3 region has 17 residues. V gave up 4 bases and J gave up 0 bases, with 16 bases separating them. For the CDR3, the DNA is TGTGCCAGCAGTGCACAGACTGGCGGGTACTCTGGAAACACCATATATTTT. Translation: CASSAQTGGYSGNTIYF.

The chain is built from TRBV27 and TRBJ2-5, with 10 bases fitting TRBD1. The DNA end lines up better with TRBJ2-7; the J call may be wrong. The CDR3 is 14 amino acids. Looked up from germline, CDR1 is MNHEY and CDR2 is SMNVEV (reference sequence). The CDR3 nucleotides are TGTGCCAGCAGTAACCGGGACAGGGGCTACGAGCAGTACTTC. This encodes CASSNRDRGYEQYF.

The gene calls are TRBV4-1 and TRBJ2-7; the D gene is possibly TRBD2 (6 bases). The CDR3 has 12 amino acids. The V and J ends lost 2 bases and 4 bases respectively, with 6 bases between them. Germline CDR1 and CDR2: MGHRA and YSYEKL. Here the CDR3 reads CASSQRGYEQYF. Here the CDR3 DNA reads TGCGCCAGCAGCCAACGGGGGTACGAGCAGTACTTC.

The chain uses TRBV15 and TRBJ2-7; 9 positions match TRBD2. The ends lost 3 bases at V and 4 bases at J; junction bases unmatched: 10. Germline-derived CDR1 and CDR2 are LNHNV and YYDKDF (reference sequence). The CDR3 is 16 residues long. The CDR3: CATSRGTSRRGYEQYF. The CDR3 DNA follows: TGTGCCACCAGCAGGGGGACTAGCCGGAGGGGATACGAGCAGTACTTC.

The rearrangement links TRBV6-6 to TRBJ2-5; a possible D gene is TRBD2 (5 bases). Deletions cut 7 bases from V and 5 bases from J, with 8 bases between. Germline-derived CDR1 and CDR2 are MNHNY and SVGAGI (reference sequence). The CDR3 extends over 11 amino acids. The CDR3, as DNA: TGTGCCAGCACTACGGGGGAGACCCAGTACTTC. This codes for CASTTGETQYF.

This chain uses TRBV18 with TRBJ2-2, with a tentative D call TRBD2 (5 bases). V lost 1 base to trimming and J lost 1 base, with 13 bases between them. The germline V gene encodes CDR1 KGHSH and CDR2 LQKENI. The CDR3 contains 17 residues. For the CDR3, the DNA is TGTGCCAGCTCACCACAGAGGGCTATCGGGAACACCGGGGAGCTGTTTTTT. Translation gives CASSPQRAIGNTGELFF.

The V call is TRBV29-1, the J call TRBJ1-2, with D possibly matching TRBD1 (6 bases). Germline V CDR1 and CDR2: SQVTM, ANQGSEA. V was cut by 6 bases and J by 10 bases, with 9 bases left in between. The CDR3 has 9 amino acids. The CDR3 is CSVDRSYTF. The CDR3 region has the DNA TGCAGCGTCGACAGGTCCTACACCTTC.

CDR3 nucleotides: TGTGCCAGTAAGGAATTCAGGGGGAACACTGAAGCTTTCTTT. Protein sequence: CASKEFRGNTEAFF. The rearrangement links TRBV19 to TRBJ1-1; perhaps TRBD1 as D (6 bases). Trimming pared 7 bases from V and 1 base from J, leaving 13 bases between. Germline lookup yields CDR1 LNHDA and CDR2 SQIVND (reference sequence). The CDR3 has 14 residues.

V and J are TRBV19 and TRBJ1-2; D call uncertain. CDR1 is LNHDA, CDR2 SQIVND, per germline (reference sequence). The V and J ends lost 1 base and 5 bases respectively, with 8 bases between them. There are 13 residues in the CDR3. CDR3 sequence (DNA): TGTGCCAGTAGTATAGGTGGCAGATATGGCTACACCTTC. Its protein product is CASSIGGRYGYTF. The whole variable domain, remainder taken from reference TRBV19 and TRBJ1-2, is DGGITQSPKYLFRKEGQNVTLSCEQNLNHDAMYWYRQDPGQGLRLIYYSQIVNDFQKGDIAEGYSVSREKKESFPLTVTSAQKNPTAFYLCASSIGGRYGYTFGSGTRLTVV.

The J gene is TRBJ1-5, the V gene TRBV19; TRBD1 is a possible D gene (5 bases). This CDR3 contains 15 residues. Trimming removed 6 bases from V and 4 bases from J, with 16 bases in between. Germline CDR1 reads LNHDA; CDR2 reads SQIVND (reference sequence). CDR3 amino acids: CASRTDGRVNQPQHF. As DNA, the CDR3 is TGTGCCAGTAGGACAGACGGGAGGGTAAATCAGCCCCAGCATTTT. The full variable domain, in which reference TRBV19 and TRBJ1-5 provide the parts outside the CDR3, is DGGITQSPKYLFRKEGQNVTLSCEQNLNHDAMYWYRQDPGQGLRLIYYSQIVNDFQKGDIAEGYSVSREKKESFPLTVTSAQKNPTAFYLCASRTDGRVNQPQHFGDGTRLSIL.

The CDR3 bases are TGTGCCAGCAGCTTAAGCGGGACTACAATCCCGTACGAGCAGTACTTC. Its translation is CASSLSGTTIPYEQYF. The chain recombines TRBV7-3 with TRBJ2-7; the match to TRBD2 covers 7 bases. V shed 1 base and J 4 bases; nucleotides not matched to a gene: 10. The CDR3 length is 16 residues. CDR1 is SGHTA and CDR2 is FQGTGA in the germline V gene.

This chain links TRBV9 with TRBJ1-4; 11 bases map to TRBD1. The CDR3 has 15 residues. Germline assignment: CDR1 SGDLS and CDR2 YYNGEE. The junction had 4 bases not matched to a gene; V was cut back by 2 bases and J by 7 bases. Here the CDR3 reads CASSVRTGGGEKLFF. The CDR3 DNA is TGTGCCAGCAGCGTTCGGACAGGGGGCGGTGAAAAACTGTTTTTT.

This chain joins TRBV30 and TRBJ2-7, with 7 bases matching TRBD1. The CDR3 totals 15 residues. V trimming: 1 base; J trimming: 3 bases; junction bases outside the gene matches: 9. Germline CDR1 GTSNPN, CDR2 SVGIG (reference sequence). The CDR3 reads CAWSGFGQASYEQYF. The CDR3, as DNA: TGTGCCTGGAGTGGTTTCGGACAGGCGAGCTACGAGCAGTACTTC.

The V gene is TRBV7-8, the J gene TRBJ1-4, with D tentatively TRBD1 (5 bases). The CDR3 sequence is 15 residues long. The V end lost 4 bases, the J end lost 3 bases, and 12 bases lay between the germline ends. Germline assignment: CDR1 SGHVS and CDR2 FQNEAQ. This CDR3 reads CASSWDGTSNEKLFF. The CDR3 DNA follows: TGTGCCAGCAGCTGGGACGGGACCTCTAATGAAAAACTGTTTTTT.

In its sample, this clone was seen a few times. V usage is TRBV6-6 and J usage is TRBJ2-7; 9 bases align to TRBD1. The CDR3 totals 15 residues. Germline V CDR1 and CDR2: MNHNY, SVGAGI (reference sequence). V shed 4 bases and J 6 bases; nucleotides not matched to a gene: 10. Written as DNA, the CDR3 is TGTGCCAGCAGTTCGGCGGACAGGGGACTCGGCGAGCAGTACTTC. Translated: CASSSADRGLGEQYF.

V gene TRBV28 combines with J gene TRBJ1-2; tentative D call: TRBD1 (6 bases). With 8 bases removed from V and 5 bases from J, the gap between germline ends came to 18 bases. From germline, CDR1 is MDHEN and CDR2 SYDVKM. The CDR3 has 14 amino acids. CDR3: CASYRTEQVYGYTF. The CDR3 bases are TGTGCCAGCTATAGGACAGAGCAGGTTTATGGCTACACCTTC.

The chain is built from TRBV6-1 and TRBJ1-1, with D unresolved. The CDR3 sequence is 15 residues long. Trimming pared 4 bases from V and 0 bases from J, leaving 12 bases between. Per the germline V gene, CDR1 is MNHNS and CDR2 is SASEGT. The CDR3 protein is CASSGGSSLNTEAFF. The CDR3 nucleotides read TGTGCCAGCAGTGGAGGAAGCAGTTTGAACACTGAAGCTTTCTTT.

The rearrangement joins TRBV5-5 to TRBJ1-4; 8 bases fit TRBD1. The junction had 14 bases not matched to a gene; V was cut back by 5 bases and J by 8 bases. This CDR3 region has 16 residues. Germline assignment: CDR1 SGHKS and CDR2 YYEKEE (reference sequence). The CDR3 nucleotides are TGTGCCAGCAGACCTCACCCGGACAGGGAGTCCGAAAAACTGTTTTTT. It codes for CASRPHPDRESEKLFF.

V gene TRBV10-3 combines with J gene TRBJ1-1, with a possible D match to TRBD1 (5 bases). CDR1 is ENHRY, CDR2 SYGVKD, per germline. V was trimmed by 3 bases and J by 0 bases, leaving 14 bases between them. The CDR3 length is 16 residues. The CDR3 sequence: CAISEGVVGLNTEAFF. Written as DNA, the CDR3 is TGTGCCATCAGTGAAGGCGTGGTGGGACTGAACACTGAAGCTTTCTTT.

The J gene is TRBJ1-4, the V gene TRBV11-3; D is ambiguous. The CDR3 loop spans 14 amino acids. Trimming shortened V by 4 bases and J by 5 bases, and 11 bases separated the two germline ends. The germline V gene encodes CDR1 SGHNT and CDR2 YENEEA. CDR3 coding DNA: TGTGCCAGCAGCTCGCGTAAAGAAAATGAAAAACTGTTTTTT. This gives the protein CASSSRKENEKLFF.

The rearrangement joins TRBV30 to TRBJ1-6; TRBD1 matches at 7 bases. Germline V gene lookup returns CDR1 GTSNPN and CDR2 SVGIG (reference sequence). The V gene end was trimmed by 3 bases and the J gene end by 8 bases; junction bases not matched to a gene: 7. The CDR3 covers 14 residues. The DNA of the CDR3 is TGTGCCTGGAGCCGGGACAGATCATATTCACCCCTCCACTTT. Translating it yields CAWSRDRSYSPLHF.

This chain links TRBV7-2 with TRBJ1-2; D possibly corresponds to TRBD1 (5 bases). Germline V CDR1 and CDR2: SGHTA, FQGNSA. Trimming removed 5 bases from V and 7 bases from J, with 14 bases in between. The CDR3 covers 13 residues. In DNA, the CDR3 is TGTGCCAGCAGCCCGGGACTTTGGAGTGGCTACACCTTC. The encoded protein is CASSPGLWSGYTF.

This clone was counted once. V and J are TRBV6-1 and TRBJ1-1; possibly TRBD1 for D (5 bases). Per germline, CDR1 MNHNS and CDR2 SASEGT. The ends were cut back, 9 bases at V and 0 bases at J, with 14 bases in the middle. This CDR3 region has 14 residues. The CDR3 sequence: CASPPTDLNTEAFF. CDR3 nucleotides: TGTGCCAGTCCCCCGACAGACTTGAACACTGAAGCTTTCTTT.